Following are 12 T cell receptor beta chains from one sample sequenced in a study of blood T cells in healthy people across ages. Sample-barcoded 5' priming and a J-beta primer mix drove a second PCR of roughly 6 to 12 cycles. TCRdb re-called the 5' RACE reads with MiXCR, one entry per CDR3 protein. Among about a million distinct CDR3 sequences, just over 50% were seen once, and the ten largest hold 20% to 25%. The sequencing sample was made of blood. These receptor sequences come from a woman aged 55-69 years in good health.

There are a few counts of this clonotype. The chain links TRBV4-1 to TRBJ2-3; 13 bases line up with TRBD2. Trimming took 0 bases from V and 3 from J; bases not matched to a gene: 6. The germline CDR1 and CDR2 sequences are MGHRA and YSYEKL. The CDR3 runs 18 residues. CDR3 in DNA: TGCGCCAGCAGCCAAGATTCCGGACTAGCGGGAGCAACAGATACGCAGTATTTT. Translating gives CASSQDSGLAGATDTQYF.

The chain recombines TRBV25-1 with TRBJ2-1, with 8 bases identical to TRBD2. CDR3 size: 15 residues. Germline values: CDR1 MGHDK, CDR2 SYGVNS. With V trimmed by 0 bases and J by 5 bases, 3 bases remained unmatched. CDR3 bases: TGTGCCAGCAGTGAATATGGCGGGAGGAACAATGAGCAGTTCTTC. As protein: CASSEYGGRNNEQFF.

The gene calls are TRBV21-1 and TRBJ1-4; TRBD1, the table's D call, was not compared with the DNA. TRBV21-1 is listed as a pseudogene. The CDR3 is 17 amino acids. CDR3 region: CASSSSLRDEDNEKLFF. As DNA, the CDR3 is TGTGCCAGCAGCTCATCTCTCCGGGACGAGGATAATGAAAAACTGTTTTTT.

The chain couples TRBV30 to TRBJ2-3; D is unclear. This CDR3 region has 11 residues. The V and J ends lost 0 bases and 7 bases respectively, with 5 bases between them. CDR1 is GTSNPN and CDR2 is SVGIG in the germline V gene (reference sequence). The CDR3 region has the DNA TGTGCCTGGAGTGTAGAGTATACGCAGTATTTT. Its protein product is CAWSVEYTQYF.

The chain combines TRBV18 with TRBJ2-4, with D perhaps TRBD1 (7 bases). The J call may not be correct, given that the DNA end is closer to TRBJ2-7. This CDR3 is 13 amino acids long. Germline V gene sequence: CDR1 KGHSH, CDR2 LQKENI. This chain's CDR3 is CASSPTGTGEQYF. The CDR3 DNA is TGTGCCAGCTCACCGACAGGGACTGGCGAGCAGTACTTC.

This clonotype was counted only a few times. This rearrangement joins TRBV15 to TRBJ2-7; D is perhaps TRBD1 (6 bases). The V and J ends lost 4 bases and 2 bases respectively, with 9 bases between them. Per the germline V gene, CDR1 is LNHNV and CDR2 is YYDKDF (reference sequence). The CDR3 has 13 amino acids. CDR3 nucleotides: TGTGCCACCAGCATAGACAGGACCTACGAGCAGTACTTC. Its translation: CATSIDRTYEQYF.

The chain combines TRBV20-1 with TRBJ2-7; D possibly corresponds to TRBD1 (6 bases). Germline V gives CDR1 DFQATT, CDR2 SNEGSKA (reference sequence). Trimming stripped 3 bases from V and 1 base from J, with 13 bases between. The CDR3 runs 14 residues. CDR3 region: CSASFTGISYEQYF. For the CDR3, the DNA is TGCAGTGCTAGTTTTACAGGGATATCCTACGAGCAGTACTTC.

This clonotype was counted once. V gene TRBV4-2 combines with J gene TRBJ2-7; no clear D. V lost 0 bases, J lost 0 bases, and 18 bases lay in between. The CDR3 is made up of 18 amino acids. Per the germline V gene, CDR1 is LGHNA and CDR2 is YNFKEQ. The CDR3 DNA follows: TGTGCCAGCAGCCAAGACTTCGACCATGGGTGGGGCTCCTACGAGCAGTACTTC. It encodes CASSQDFDHGWGSYEQYF.

This clonotype was recorded a few times. The chain combines TRBV4-3 with TRBJ2-1; TRBD2 matches at 8 bases. The CDR3 has 15 amino acids. V shed 0 bases and J 4 bases; nucleotides not matched to a gene: 2. Germline CDR1 LGHNA, CDR2 YSLEER. The DNA of the CDR3 is TGCGCCAGCAGCCAAGAAGCGGGAGTATACAATGAGCAGTTCTTC. It is translated as CASSQEAGVYNEQFF.

The chain employs TRBV6-5 and TRBJ2-6; 8 bases map to TRBD1. With V trimmed by 11 bases and J by 0 bases, 6 bases remained unmatched. Germline V gives CDR1 MNHEY, CDR2 SVGAGI. CDR3 size: 15 residues. The CDR3, as DNA: TGTGCCTCCGGACAGGGCTTCTCTGGGGCCAACGTCCTGACTTTC. Translation: CASGQGFSGANVLTF.

This clonotype came up a few times. This chain uses TRBV20-1 with TRBJ2-3; the match to TRBD2 covers 10 bases. The germline gives CDR1 DFQATT, CDR2 SNEGSKA (reference sequence). The CDR3 is 17 amino acids. V was pared by 3 bases and J by 6 bases, with 15 bases of the junction left unmatched. As DNA, the CDR3 is TGCAGTGCTAGGCCATTGCCTAGCGGGAGACGGTCGGATACGCAGTATTTT. Protein sequence: CSARPLPSGRRSDTQYF.

The chain recombines TRBV3-1 with TRBJ2-2; D not certain. V dropped 1 base and J dropped 2 bases, with 5 bases sitting between them. Germline V gene sequence: CDR1 LGHDT, CDR2 YNNKEL (reference sequence). This CDR3 region has 14 residues. CDR3: CASSQGFNTGELFF. DNA for the CDR3: TGTGCCAGCAGCCAAGGCTTCAACACCGGGGAGCTGTTTTTT.